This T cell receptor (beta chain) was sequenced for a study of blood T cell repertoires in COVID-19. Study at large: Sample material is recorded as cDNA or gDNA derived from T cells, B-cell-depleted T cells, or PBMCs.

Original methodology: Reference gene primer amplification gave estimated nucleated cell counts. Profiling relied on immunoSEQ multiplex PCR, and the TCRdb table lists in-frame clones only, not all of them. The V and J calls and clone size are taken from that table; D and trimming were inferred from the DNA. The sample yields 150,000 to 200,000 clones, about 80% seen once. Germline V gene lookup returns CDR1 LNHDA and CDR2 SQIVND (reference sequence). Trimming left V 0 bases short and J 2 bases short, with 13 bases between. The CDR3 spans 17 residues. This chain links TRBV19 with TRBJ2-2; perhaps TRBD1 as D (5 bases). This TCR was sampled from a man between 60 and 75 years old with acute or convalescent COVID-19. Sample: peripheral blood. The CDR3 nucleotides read TGTGCCAGTAGTATAGACCCCGACAGTATCAACACCGGGGAGCTGTTTTTT. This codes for CASSIDPDSINTGELFF.